These 10 T cell receptor beta chains were sequenced from one sample in a study of blood T cell repertoires in COVID-19. Measured with immunoSEQ multiplex PCR; TCRdb has only the in-frame clones, and not every one. The table has 200,000 or so clones, approximately 84% seen once. Sequenced sample: peripheral blood. The receptors stem from a woman in her twenties or thirties who had recovered from COVID-19.

The chain combines TRBV11-3 with TRBJ2-3; 10 nucleotides line up with TRBD2. The V and J ends lost 5 bases and 4 bases, in that order; junction bases with no gene match: 12. The germline V gene has CDR1 SGHNT and CDR2 YENEEA. This CDR3 spans 17 amino acids. The CDR3 DNA is TGTGCCAGCAGCCCGGGGTTTCTAGCGGGAGTGGCAGATACGCAGTATTTT. It encodes CASSPGFLAGVADTQYF.

The gene calls are TRBV30 and TRBJ2-5; weak D call: TRBD1 (5 bases). The CDR3 contains 13 residues. V was shortened by 4 bases and J by 7 bases, with 16 bases between the two germline ends. The germline V gene has CDR1 GTSNPN and CDR2 SVGIG (reference sequence). CDR3 sequence: CAWNQGTTGTQYF. The DNA of the CDR3 is TGTGCCTGGAATCAGGGCACCACGGGGACCCAGTACTTC.

The chain couples TRBV2 to TRBJ2-1, with a tentative D call TRBD1 (5 bases). Germline values: CDR1 SNHLY, CDR2 FYNNEI. The V gene lost 2 bases and the J gene lost 3 bases, with 5 bases spanning the gap. CDR3 length equals 13 residues. The CDR3 sequence is CASSEQGYNEQFF. CDR3 bases: TGTGCCAGCAGTGAACAGGGCTACAATGAGCAGTTCTTC.

V and J are TRBV5-4 and TRBJ2-3; the match to TRBD1 covers 7 bases. There are 13 residues in the CDR3. Germline V gene lookup returns CDR1 SGHNT and CDR2 YYREEE (reference sequence). V trimming: 4 bases; J trimming: 6 bases; junction bases outside the gene matches: 5. DNA of the CDR3: TGTGCCAGCAGCCCCGACAGGGACGATACGCAGTATTTT. Amino acids: CASSPDRDDTQYF.

The rearrangement uses TRBV2 and TRBJ1-2; D ambiguous. This CDR3 has 15 residues. From germline, CDR1 is SNHLY and CDR2 FYNNEI. V was cut by 7 bases and J by 2 bases, with 17 bases left in between. The CDR3: CASTIGRTGNYGYTF. The CDR3 coding sequence is TGTGCCAGCACAATAGGGAGGACGGGAAACTATGGCTACACCTTC.

This clone came up a few times. The chain couples TRBV28 to TRBJ2-5, with D uncertain. The CDR3 is made up of 14 amino acids. V shed 8 bases and J shed 4 bases, with 17 bases lying between them. Germline loops: CDR1 MDHEN, CDR2 SYDVKM. This CDR3 is CASWSRLLGETQYF. CDR3 sequence (DNA): TGTGCCAGCTGGTCCAGGCTTTTAGGAGAGACCCAGTACTTC.

V is TRBV28 and J is TRBJ2-5, with 8 bases fitting TRBD2. V dropped 4 bases and J dropped 2; count of bases not matched to a gene: 12. Germline V gene data show CDR1 as MDHEN and CDR2 as SYDVKM. The CDR3 contains 17 residues. The DNA for the CDR3 is TGTGCCAGCAGTTCTCCTCGAGCGGGAGTGGAGCAAGAGACCCAGTACTTC. It translates to CASSSPRAGVEQETQYF. Looking up the rest from reference TRBV28 and TRBJ2-5 gives the full variable domain: DVKVTQSSRYLVKRTGEKVFLECVQDMDHENMFWYRQDPGLGLRLIYFSYDVKMKEKGDIPEGYSVSREKKERFSLILESASTNQTSMYLCASSSPRAGVEQETQYFGPGTRLLVL.

The chain recombines TRBV6-4 with TRBJ2-2; D remains ambiguous. Trimming removed 2 bases from V and 5 bases from J, with 6 bases in between. The CDR3 spans 13 residues. In germline, CDR1 is MRHNA, CDR2 SNTAGT. The CDR3 DNA sequence: TGTGCCAGCAGTGACGAGGTTACCGGGGAGCTGTTTTTT. Amino acids: CASSDEVTGELFF.

This clone has more than one count but fewer than ten. CDR3 protein: CASSPGRGYGYTF. DNA of the CDR3: TGTGCCAGCAGTCCAGGGCGTGGCTATGGCTACACCTTC. J is TRBJ1-2 and V is TRBV12-3 or TRBV12-4, with a possible D match to TRBD1 (5 bases). V lost 5 bases and J lost 4, with 11 bases in between. CDR3 length: 13 amino acids.

The chain employs TRBV11-3 and TRBJ2-3; 8 bases map to TRBD2. CDR3 length equals 16 residues. J lost 5 bases, V lost 1 base, and 8 bases had no gene match. Germline values: CDR1 SGHNT, CDR2 YENEEA. CDR3 in amino acids: CASSLASGRIGDTQYF. The CDR3 coding sequence is TGTGCCAGCAGCTTAGCCAGCGGGAGAATAGGAGATACGCAGTATTTT.